Listed below are T cell receptor beta chains from one sample, sequenced in a study of glioma-infiltrating T cells. TCRdb recomputed calls from the multiplex PCR reads with MiXCR, one row per CDR3 protein. This sample has about 110,000 distinct CDR3 sequences, with 25% found just once. Material for sequencing was glioma tissue, nonneoplastic brain tissue, or PBMCs (not recorded which). The origin of the receptors is a human donor with low-grade glioma or glioblastoma, undergoing nonglioma brain surgery, or in good health (not recorded which). Each CDR3 is given without its conserved first and last residue.

CDR3aa,j_gene,v_gene
ASSYGTSNSPLH,TRBJ1-6,TRBV28
ATTSGSYNEQF,TRBJ2-1,TRBV19
ASSFLSVHEQY,TRBJ2-7,TRBV28
ASSDRQRRAF,TRBJ1-1,TRBV28
SVGGSEQY,TRBJ2-7,TRBV29-1
SVENRVHNDEQF,TRBJ2-1,TRBV29-1
ASSATEGSLNTEAF,TRBJ1-1,TRBV5-1
SANGVNEQF,TRBJ2-1,TRBV29-1
ATSETSQETQY,TRBJ2-5,TRBV24-1
ASSPMGGNTEAF,TRBJ1-1,TRBV19
ASSQDADRYYEQY,TRBJ2-7,TRBV4-3
ASSRDSSTETQY,TRBJ2-5,TRBV7-2
ATRDPRQFNQPQH,TRBJ1-5,TRBV15
ASSRTLAGVFNEQF,TRBJ2-1,TRBV4-3
ASSRTGDTEAF,TRBJ1-1,TRBV7-3
ASTGTSDSTDTQY,TRBJ2-3,TRBV6-1
ASSERSVGETQY,TRBJ2-5,TRBV2
ASSHGTGANTEAF,TRBJ1-1,TRBV18
SAIKGIAF,TRBJ1-1,TRBV20-1
ASSGGLAGGQNEQF,TRBJ2-1,TRBV6-1
ASSQETSATSYNEQF,TRBJ2-1,TRBV4-3
ASSFGRHTDTQY,TRBJ2-3,TRBV7-3
ATSSGGGLGSYEQY,TRBJ2-7,TRBV15
ASSQGGTGIDEQY,TRBJ2-7,TRBV4-2
ASSWTSGNGNEQF,TRBJ2-1,TRBV5-1
ASSHALPEQY,TRBJ2-7,TRBV5-5
ASSYGLLAGGGEQF,TRBJ2-1,TRBV6-2/TRBV6-3
ASSYSQDSNQPQH,TRBJ1-5,TRBV6-6
ASSLSPAYYINEQF,TRBJ2-1,TRBV7-9
ASTFFGEQY,TRBJ2-7,TRBV5-4
ASSLKPGMNTEAF,TRBJ1-1,TRBV27
SAWGARVNTEAF,TRBJ1-1,TRBV20-1
ASRRQAAYEQY,TRBJ2-7,TRBV6-5
ASSQDPGWSDYNEQF,TRBJ2-1,TRBV4-3
ASSSANSGNTIY,TRBJ1-3,TRBV6-1
ASIPSDSNTEAF,TRBJ1-1,TRBV19
ASSYVGQDASNQPQH,TRBJ1-5,TRBV6-2/TRBV6-3
ASSEVFKNEAF,TRBJ1-1,TRBV5-1
ASGLRSEARHYEQY,TRBJ2-7,TRBV12-5
ASSPRRGIRSYEQY,TRBJ2-7,TRBV7-9
ASSLDRSSTDTQY,TRBJ2-3,TRBV5-1